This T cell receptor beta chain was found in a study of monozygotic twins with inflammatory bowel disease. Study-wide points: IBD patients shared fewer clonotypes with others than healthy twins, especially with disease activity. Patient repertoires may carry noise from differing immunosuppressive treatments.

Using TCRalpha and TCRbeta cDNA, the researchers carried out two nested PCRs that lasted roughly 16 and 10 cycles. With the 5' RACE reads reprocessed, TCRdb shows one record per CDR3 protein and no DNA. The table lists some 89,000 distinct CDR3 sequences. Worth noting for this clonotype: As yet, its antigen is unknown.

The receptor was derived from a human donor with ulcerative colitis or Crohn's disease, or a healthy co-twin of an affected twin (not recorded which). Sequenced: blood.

The CDR3 spells CASSPPDRGVTNTQYF. The chain is built from TRBV18 and TRBJ2-3; the TCRdb D gene call, TRBD1, has no DNA to confirm it. CDR3 size: 16 residues. In germline, CDR1 is KGHSH, CDR2 LQKENI.